The 5 T cell receptor beta chains below all came from one sample that was sequenced in a study of breast tumors, draining lymph nodes, adjacent tissues (dated by TCRdb to 2015 to 2016). The library was built by means of multiplex PCR. The reads were generated on an Illumina HiSeq 2000. TCRdb reran the public reads through fastp at Q25 and MiXCR, keeping productive beta chains. Identical CDR3 proteins give one entry, which carries the most common genes and DNA. The sample yields tens of thousands of distinct CDR3 sequences; roughly 29% were counted once. The ten biggest clones cover roughly 8.1% of the sample. Lymph node samples were obtained from the axillary draining lymph nodes of breast cancer patients. Input material: axillary lymph node tissue. All receptors come from a female donor with breast cancer. Some clones in this sample may be carry-over from other donors' samples.

This clonotype has ten or more counts. V and J are TRBV29-1 and TRBJ2-7; tentative D call: TRBD1 (6 bases). This CDR3 is built from 13 residues. V gave up 4 bases and J gave up 5 bases, with 15 bases separating them. Germline CDR1 SQVTM, CDR2 ANQGSEA. CDR3 sequence: CSVVFRGVNEQYF. The CDR3 region has the DNA TGCAGCGTTGTGTTCAGGGGCGTCAACGAGCAGTACTTC.

This clonotype was counted many times. The rearrangement joins TRBV6-1 to TRBJ1-5; D call uncertain. The V gene's germline CDR1 is MNHNS and CDR2 SASEGT. This CDR3 comprises 16 residues. Trimming took off 3 bases at V and 0 bases at J, with 12 bases between the two ends. The CDR3 DNA reads TGTGCCAGCAGTGATAGGAGACAAATTAGCAATCAGCCCCAGCATTTT. It codes for CASSDRRQISNQPQHF.

Comment on this clonotype: This may arise from a read error, as a much more abundant clone is one base away. The chain links TRBV6-4 to TRBJ1-5; possible D gene TRBD1, 5 bases. The CDR3 extends over 16 amino acids. In germline, CDR1 is MRHNA, CDR2 SNTAGT. The CDR3 is CASSHSWGNSNQPQHF. CDR3 nucleotide sequence: TGTGCCAGCAGTCACTCGTGGGGGAATAGCAATCAGCCCCAGCATTTT.

This clonotype was recorded at least ten times. One end of the junction fails to match germline, which may point to a read error. The gene calls are TRBV6-1 and TRBJ2-7; maybe TRBD1 (5 bases). This CDR3 has 13 amino acids. Germline V gives CDR1 MNHNS, CDR2 SASEGT. The CDR3 sequence: CVSSPGYLYEQYF. CDR3 in DNA: TGTGTCAGCAGTCCAGGGTATCTCTACGAGCAGTACTTC.

On this clonotype itself: A read error may explain this, as a much larger clone is one base away. The CDR3 DNA sequence: TGTGCCAGCAGTCAAGTTCGTATTTCCGGGACAGTTAAACCCCTCCACTTT. Residues: CASSQVRISGTVKPLHF. V usage is TRBV6-1 and J usage is TRBJ1-6; 7 bases map to TRBD1. Per germline, CDR1 MNHNS and CDR2 SASEGT. V lost 5 bases, J lost 12 bases, and 19 bases stayed unmatched. This CDR3 comprises 17 residues.